A selection of T cell receptor beta chains follows, all from one sample in a study of T-cell reconstitution after alpha-beta-depleted transplantation in children. MiXCR, run by TCRdb on the PCR reads, gives a single entry per CDR3 protein. The sample consists of over 550,000 distinct CDR3 sequences, roughly a tenth of them appearing once. The sample in question was PBMCs from the stem cell graft donor, obtained from the stem cell graft. All receptors derive from a human donor who donated a stem cell graft to a child with acute myeloid leukemia. Both conserved end residues are part of each CDR3. The D gene is left open where the match is weak. Only part of the rows carry a size: once, few, many, or a class if the clone is expanded.

v_gene,j_gene,abundance,d_gene,CDR3nt,CDR3aa
TRBV5-1,TRBJ1-2,NA,NA,TGCGCCAGCAGCTCGGGACGGACAATAAATAACTATGGCTACACCTTC,CASSSGRTINNYGYTF
TRBV29-1,TRBJ2-1,few,TRBD2,TGCAGCGTTGAGCCTAGCGGGAGAGTCGGCGAGCAGTTCTTC,CSVEPSGRVGEQFF
TRBV7-2,TRBJ1-2,few,TRBD1,TGTGCCAGCAGCTTAGACAGGGGGCGCATGGATGGCTACACCTTC,CASSLDRGRMDGYTF
TRBV7-2,TRBJ1-6,NA,TRBD1,TGTGCCAGCAGATCCATGCTACAGGGGAAAAATTCACCCCTCCACTTT,CASRSMLQGKNSPLHF
TRBV28,TRBJ2-4,NA,NA,TGTGCCAGCAGTCCGCCCGGGTTAGCCAAAAACATTCAGTACTTC,CASSPPGLAKNIQYF
TRBV7-2,TRBJ1-1,NA,NA,TGTGCCAGCAGCTTGACTCGGGCAACTGAAGCTTTCTTT,CASSLTRATEAFF
TRBV5-5,TRBJ2-5,many,NA,TGTGCCAGCACTAGGACCCAAGAGACCCAGTACTTC,CASTRTQETQYF
TRBV6-6,TRBJ1-2,few,TRBD1,TGTGCCAGCAGACCCGGACAGGACTATGGCTACACCTTC,CASRPGQDYGYTF
TRBV4-3,TRBJ2-2,NA,TRBD2,TGCGCCAGCAGCCACCCACTAGCGGGAGGCGGCGGGGAGCTGTTTTTT,CASSHPLAGGGGELFF
TRBV12-3/TRBV12-4,TRBJ1-6,NA,NA,TGTGCCAGCAGTTTGGCGGGGGCAACGGGATCACCCCTCCACTTT,CASSLAGATGSPLHF
TRBV5-1,TRBJ2-2,NA,NA,TGCGCCAGCAGCTTGCCACTAGAGTTCACCGGGGAGCTGTTTTTT,CASSLPLEFTGELFF
TRBV6-1,TRBJ2-3,many,TRBD1,TGTGCCAGCAGCAGGACAGGGGGCATTGGCACAGATACGCAGTATTTT,CASSRTGGIGTDTQYF
TRBV7-9,TRBJ2-2,NA,NA,TGTGCCAGCAGCTTATCAGGGCCCGGGGAGCTGTTTTTT,CASSLSGPGELFF
TRBV15,TRBJ2-5,many,NA,TGTGCCACCAGCAGAGACCGAGGGCAGACCCAGTACTTC,CATSRDRGQTQYF
TRBV12-3/TRBV12-4,TRBJ1-2,NA,NA,TGTGCCAGCAGGCCGGGACGGACCTATGGCTACACCTTC,CASRPGRTYGYTF
TRBV29-1,TRBJ1-1,NA,NA,TGCAGCGTTGAAGATCGGGGACCCGGACGTGCTTTCTTT,CSVEDRGPGRAFF
TRBV29-1,TRBJ2-2,NA,NA,TGCAGCGTTCGGCCAGGGTCGAACACCGGGGAGCTGTTTTTT,CSVRPGSNTGELFF
TRBV20-1,TRBJ2-5,few,NA,TGCAGTGCTAGGGTCCTTAGCGCTCAAGAGACCCAGTACTTC,CSARVLSAQETQYF
TRBV20-1,TRBJ2-7,NA,TRBD2,TGCAGTGCTGCCGGGACTAGCGGTTACGAGCAGTACTTC,CSAAGTSGYEQYF
TRBV10-3,TRBJ2-2,many,TRBD1,TGTGCCATCAGCCTGACAGGGGAGAACACCGGGGAGCTGTTTTTT,CAISLTGENTGELFF
TRBV15,TRBJ2-3,few,NA,TGTGCCACCAGCAGAACCCTGGGGCGTCTGAGAGATACGCAGTATTTT,CATSRTLGRLRDTQYF
TRBV19,TRBJ2-3,few,TRBD2,TGTGCCAGTACTACCAGCGGGAGAATTGGGACAGATACGCAGTATTTT,CASTTSGRIGTDTQYF
TRBV6-5,TRBJ1-3,few,NA,TGTGCCAGCAGTTATATCGTGAGCTCTGGAAACACCATATATTTT,CASSYIVSSGNTIYF
TRBV6-5,TRBJ2-1,many,NA,TGTGCCAGCAGTTATTTTGACAGCTCTTCCTACAATGAGCAGTTCTTC,CASSYFDSSSYNEQFF
TRBV20-1,TRBJ2-2,NA,TRBD1,TGCAGTGCTAGAGAGACAGGGGGCGAGGGCGGGGAGCTGTTTTTT,CSARETGGEGGELFF
TRBV28,TRBJ1-1,many,NA,TGTGCCAGCAGTCCCGAGGGTTTAGACAACACTGAAGCTTTCTTT,CASSPEGLDNTEAFF
TRBV29-1,TRBJ2-1,NA,TRBD1,TGCAGCGTGGAAAAGGACAGGCGAGGCAATGAGCAGTTCTTC,CSVEKDRRGNEQFF
TRBV5-1,TRBJ2-7,many,TRBD2,TGCGCCAGCAGTTTGGGGGGGACTGGGGTCTCCTACGAGCAGTACTTC,CASSLGGTGVSYEQYF
TRBV12-3/TRBV12-4,TRBJ2-1,many,TRBD2,TGTGCCAGCAGTTTAGAACTAGCGGGAGTCTGGAATGAGCAGTTCTTC,CASSLELAGVWNEQFF
TRBV12-3/TRBV12-4,TRBJ2-3,NA,TRBD2,TGTGCCAGCAGTTTGAGGACTAGCGGGAGTCGGACGCAGTATTTT,CASSLRTSGSRTQYF
TRBV6-1,TRBJ2-7,NA,TRBD2,TGTGCCAGCGTCCGGGAGGGACGAACCTACGAGCAGTACTTC,CASVREGRTYEQYF
TRBV20-1,TRBJ1-1,few,NA,TGCAGTGCCCAGAGGGGGGCTGGCACTGAAGCTTTCTTT,CSAQRGAGTEAFF
TRBV12-2,TRBJ2-7,many,NA,TGTGCAAGTCGCCGACGGACAGGCCGATTTGGATTC,CASRRRTGRFGF
TRBV20-1,TRBJ2-7,NA,NA,TGCAGTGCTAGGGGATGGCTAGCTAGTTACGAGCAGTACTTC,CSARGWLASYEQYF
TRBV28,TRBJ2-7,many,NA,TGTGCCAGCAGTTCCCCTATCGAGACAGCCTACGAGCAGTACTTC,CASSSPIETAYEQYF
TRBV27,TRBJ2-1,NA,TRBD1,TGTGCCAGCAGGAGGGACAGGGTTTACAATGAGCAGTTCTTC,CASRRDRVYNEQFF
TRBV20-1,TRBJ2-1,many,TRBD2,TGCAGTGCTAGAGGACTAGCGGGAACTGAGCAGTTCTTC,CSARGLAGTEQFF
TRBV20-1,TRBJ2-3,few,TRBD2,TGCACTACAGGGACTAGAGGAAGCCACGCGCAGTATTTT,CTTGTRGSHAQYF
TRBV28,TRBJ1-3,NA,NA,TGTGCCAGCAGATTCTCTGGAAACACCATATATTTT,CASRFSGNTIYF
TRBV4-3,TRBJ2-2,few,TRBD1,TGCGCCAGCAGCCAAGCTAGGGGACAGGGAGTTGGCGGGGAGCTGTTTTTT,CASSQARGQGVGGELFF
TRBV4-2,TRBJ2-3,few,NA,TGTGCCAGCAGCCAAGCAGCGGATAGCACAGATACGCAGTATTTT,CASSQAADSTDTQYF
TRBV4-3,TRBJ2-7,NA,NA,TGCGCCAGCAGCCAAGAGTCGAGTGGGTCCTACGAGCAGTACTTC,CASSQESSGSYEQYF
TRBV9,TRBJ2-7,few,NA,TGTGCCAGCAGCGTAGCCGATGCCTACGAGCAGTACTTC,CASSVADAYEQYF
TRBV9,TRBJ2-1,few,NA,TGTGCCAGCAGCGCTCGTCCGGGCTCCTACAATGAGCAGTTCTTC,CASSARPGSYNEQFF
TRBV12-3/TRBV12-4,TRBJ1-5,NA,NA,TGTGCCAGCAGTTTCTGGAGGAGCAATCAGCCCCAGCATTTT,CASSFWRSNQPQHF
TRBV20-1,TRBJ2-3,few,TRBD2,TGCAGTGCTTATAGCGGGAGGGGGGCAGATACGCAGTATTTT,CSAYSGRGADTQYF
TRBV6-1,TRBJ2-7,NA,TRBD1,TGTGCCAGCACAACCGGGACAGGCTTCTACGAGCAGTACTTC,CASTTGTGFYEQYF
TRBV20-1,TRBJ2-1,NA,TRBD2,TGCAGTGCTAGAGATAGGACTAGTAATGAGCAGTTCTTC,CSARDRTSNEQFF
TRBV11-1,TRBJ2-1,few,NA,TGTGCCAGCAGCGTTAGTTCGGGGTCGGTCGCCAATGAGCAGTTCTTC,CASSVSSGSVANEQFF
TRBV20-1,TRBJ1-1,NA,NA,TGCAGTGCTATCTTAAGAAACACTGAAGCTTTCTTT,CSAILRNTEAFF
TRBV7-2,TRBJ2-7,NA,NA,TGTGCCAGCAGCTTACAGGGGGGCCTCTACGAGCAGTACTTC,CASSLQGGLYEQYF
TRBV6-2/TRBV6-3,TRBJ2-1,many,NA,TGTGCCAGCACTAGGTCCGGGCGGGAGCAGTTCTTC,CASTRSGREQFF
TRBV6-6,TRBJ2-7,many,TRBD2,TGTGCCAGCAGTAGCGGGATGACCTACGAGCAGTACTTC,CASSSGMTYEQYF
TRBV29-1,TRBJ2-7,many,TRBD1,TGCAGCGTTTGGGCAGGGGGCCACCCGGCCGAGCAGTACTTC,CSVWAGGHPAEQYF
TRBV30,TRBJ2-5,NA,TRBD2,TGTGCCTGGAGTGTCGCTAGCGGACAAGAGACCCAGTACTTC,CAWSVASGQETQYF
TRBV7-9,TRBJ2-5,few,NA,TGTGCCAGCAGCTTAGCGGAGGGACAGCCCAAAGAGACCCAGTACTTC,CASSLAEGQPKETQYF
TRBV5-1,TRBJ1-1,NA,TRBD1,TGCGCCAGCAAAGATATCACAGGGGCCACTGAAGCTTTCTTT,CASKDITGATEAFF
TRBV20-1,TRBJ2-1,few,NA,TGCAGCTGGAGAGCGGCCTCCTACAATGAGCAGTTCTTC,CSWRAASYNEQFF
TRBV6-1,TRBJ1-3,few,NA,TGTGCCAGCACTCAAAACGAGGGCTTCTCTGGAAACACCATATATTTT,CASTQNEGFSGNTIYF